This is a list of T cell receptor beta chains from one sample in a study of T cells in Graves' hyperthyroidism and ophthalmopathy. TCRdb reanalysed the multiplex PCR reads using MiXCR and keeps one entry per CDR3 protein. The sample has roughly 400,000 distinct CDR3 sequences, more than 12% seen once. The specimen sequenced was blood. These receptors were obtained from a man aged 50 or older with Graves' ophthalmopathy. The CDR3 runs from the conserved cysteine through the conserved F or W. The D gene is left open where the match is weak. Where a row states a size, it is once, few, many or the class of an expanded clone; other rows omit it.

TRBV5-1	few	TRBJ1-1	NA	CASSSQVGVSTEAFF	TGCGCCAGCAGCTCCCAGGTTGGCGTGAGCACTGAAGCTTTCTTT
TRBV7-9	NA	TRBJ2-1	NA	CASSLGGGPNEQFF	TGTGCCAGCAGTTTGGGGGGGGGCCCCAATGAGCAGTTCTTC
TRBV10-3	many	TRBJ2-1	NA	CAISESPGPEWTAEQFF	TGTGCCATCAGTGAGTCCCCAGGACCCGAGTGGACGGCTGAGCAGTTCTTC
TRBV20-1	few	TRBJ2-7	NA	CSGSRDGNYEQYF	TGCAGTGGCAGCCGGGACGGAAATTACGAGCAGTACTTC
TRBV7-2	NA	TRBJ2-1	NA	CASSLTRNNEQFF	TGTGCCAGCAGCCTCACTAGGAACAATGAGCAGTTCTTC
TRBV9	few	TRBJ1-2	NA	CASSVAGGPEGYTF	TGTGCCAGCAGCGTAGCAGGAGGTCCGGAGGGCTACACCTTC
TRBV11-2	many	TRBJ2-2	NA	CASSLDHPGELFF	TGTGCCAGCAGCTTAGATCACCCCGGGGAGCTGTTTTTT
TRBV5-1	many	TRBJ2-5	NA	CASSLDTAETQYF	TGCGCCAGCAGCTTGGACACCGCGGAGACCCAGTACTTC
TRBV29-1	NA	TRBJ2-1	TRBD2	CSVGLGYNEQFF	TGCAGCGTAGGACTAGGTTACAATGAGCAGTTCTTC
TRBV3-1	many	TRBJ2-3	TRBD2	CASTRRTSGGTDTQYF	TGTGCCAGCACCCGCCGGACTAGCGGGGGGACAGATACGCAGTATTTT
TRBV29-1	few	TRBJ2-7	NA	CSVAIGGYEQYF	TGCAGCGTCGCCATAGGAGGCTACGAGCAGTACTTC
TRBV5-1	many	TRBJ2-3	NA	CASSLGSRISTDTQYF	TGCGCCAGCAGCTTGGGATCGCGGATAAGCACAGATACGCAGTATTTT
TRBV27	many	TRBJ1-2	TRBD1	CASTPLQGTGYTF	TGTGCCAGCACGCCCTTACAGGGGACTGGCTACACCTTC
TRBV20-1	many	TRBJ2-7	TRBD2	CSASQTSGTQYEQYF	TGCAGTGCTAGTCAAACTAGCGGGACACAGTACGAGCAGTACTTC
TRBV27	many	TRBJ2-3	TRBD2	CASSGKLTSGTDTQYF	TGTGCCAGCAGTGGCAAACTGACTAGCGGCACAGATACGCAGTATTTT
TRBV24-1	few	TRBJ2-7	TRBD1	CATSDSAGTGIYNEQYF	TGTGCCACCAGTGATTCAGCCGGGACAGGCATCTACAATGAGCAGTACTTC
TRBV12-3/TRBV12-4	few	TRBJ2-1	TRBD2	CASSLGAGAGYNEQFF	TGTGCCAGCAGTTTAGGGGCGGGAGCGGGTTACAATGAGCAGTTCTTC
TRBV3-1	many	TRBJ2-5	NA	CASSQDLNRFQETQYF	TGTGCCAGCAGCCAAGATTTAAATCGCTTCCAAGAGACCCAGTACTTC
TRBV5-1	NA	TRBJ2-7	NA	CASSVTPGSSYEQYF	TGCGCCAGCAGCGTGACCCCGGGGTCCTCCTACGAGCAGTACTTC
TRBV18	many	TRBJ1-1	NA	CASSPLPDGNTEAFF	TGTGCCAGCTCACCCCTCCCTGACGGGAACACTGAAGCTTTCTTT
TRBV2	NA	TRBJ1-3	NA	CASSEVPTTFTSNTIYF	TGTGCCAGCAGTGAAGTACCTACAACTTTTACATCAAACACCATATATTTT
TRBV9	NA	TRBJ2-7	TRBD1	CASSVGQGDSYEQYF	TGTGCCAGCAGCGTTGGGCAGGGGGATTCCTACGAGCAGTACTTC
TRBV7-2	many	TRBJ2-1	TRBD1	CASSLAEGQGQFF	TGTGCCAGCAGCTTAGCGGAGGGACAGGGGCAGTTCTTC
TRBV5-4	few	TRBJ2-3	TRBD2	CASSLEAGVNTDTQYF	TGTGCCAGCAGCCTCGAAGCGGGAGTAAACACAGATACGCAGTATTTT
TRBV20-1	few	TRBJ1-4	NA	CSARDSGRETNEKLFF	TGCAGTGCTAGAGATTCGGGCAGGGAAACTAATGAAAAACTGTTTTTT
TRBV6-1	NA	TRBJ2-3	NA	CASRSLGGNTDTQYF	TGTGCCAGCAGAAGCCTGGGTGGAAACACAGATACGCAGTATTTT
TRBV6-1	few	TRBJ2-2	NA	CASSEALVSNTGELFF	TGTGCCAGCAGTGAAGCGCTGGTTTCGAACACCGGGGAGCTGTTTTTT
TRBV11-2	many	TRBJ2-1	NA	CASSLNPQRYNEQFF	TGTGCCAGCAGCTTAAACCCTCAAAGATACAATGAGCAGTTCTTC
TRBV7-3	once	TRBJ2-2	NA	CASSPGPGAGTGELFF	TGTGCCAGCAGCCCCGGGCCGGGGGCCGGCACCGGGGAGCTGTTTTTT
TRBV20-1	many	TRBJ1-5	NA	CSARGLGHHSNQPQHF	TGCAGTGCTAGAGGATTGGGACACCATAGCAATCAGCCCCAGCATTTT
TRBV13	NA	TRBJ2-6	TRBD1	CASSLWTGRAGANVLTF	TGTGCCAGCAGCTTGTGGACAGGTCGGGCGGGGGCCAACGTCCTGACTTTC
TRBV5-1	many	TRBJ2-1	TRBD2	CASSLASSGSSYNEQFF	TGCGCCAGCAGCTTGGCCAGTAGCGGGAGCTCCTACAATGAGCAGTTCTTC
TRBV12-3/TRBV12-4	many	TRBJ1-3	NA	CASNTQGGNTIYF	TGTGCCAGCAATACCCAGGGAGGGAACACCATATATTTT
TRBV10-3	few	TRBJ2-3	NA	CAITTDSHHTTDTQYF	TGTGCCATCACCACGGACTCCCATCACACCACAGATACGCAGTATTTT
TRBV3-1	many	TRBJ2-3	TRBD1	CASSLTGVDTQYF	TGTGCCAGCAGCCTGACAGGGGTCGATACGCAGTATTTT
TRBV30	many	TRBJ1-1	NA	CAWSRQRVFGTEAFF	TGTGCCTGGAGTCGCCAGAGGGTATTTGGCACTGAAGCTTTCTTT
TRBV5-6	NA	TRBJ2-2	TRBD2	CASSLGLAGGSSGTGELFF	TGTGCCAGCAGCTTAGGACTAGCGGGAGGCTCGTCGGGCACCGGGGAGCTGTTTTTT
TRBV9	NA	TRBJ2-1	NA	CASSLWEEQFF	TGTGCCAGCAGTCTATGGGAGGAGCAGTTCTTC
TRBV20-1	NA	TRBJ2-7	NA	CSAIKPSVSPYEQHF	TGCAGCGCAATAAAACCTAGCGTCAGTCCCTACGAGCAGCACTTC
TRBV5-1	many	TRBJ2-7	NA	CASSLVRGGEQYF	TGCGCCAGCAGCTTGGTACGTGGGGGCGAGCAGTACTTC
TRBV2	many	TRBJ2-3	TRBD2	CASTRLASGSDTQYF	TGTGCCAGCACCCGACTAGCATCGGGGTCAGATACGCAGTATTTT
TRBV12-3/TRBV12-4	many	TRBJ2-1	TRBD2	CASSPLAASYNEQFF	TGTGCCAGCAGTCCACTAGCGGCGTCCTACAATGAGCAGTTCTTC
TRBV2	many	TRBJ2-2	NA	CASLQGRSTGELFF	TGTGCCAGCCTGCAGGGTCGGAGCACCGGGGAGCTGTTTTTT